Listed here are 29 T cell receptor beta chains from one sample, sequenced in a study of shared clonotypes between healthy human individuals. Only in-frame clones appear in the TCRdb table, and some are missing; sequencing was by immunoSEQ multiplex PCR. This table holds 1.6 million or so clones, approximately 98.5% found once. Sequenced: naive CD4+ T cells sorted from blood. Documented subset: CD45RA+ positively selected. Source of these receptors: a man aged 25-40 years in good health.

The chain is built from TRBV5-1 and TRBJ2-7, with TRBD1 identical over 9 bases. Germline V lookup: CDR1 SGHRS, CDR2 YFSETQ. CDR3 length: 15 residues. V trimming: 0 bases; J trimming: 6 bases; junction bases outside the gene matches: 7. CDR3 in DNA: TGCGCCAGCAGCTTGGACACAGGGGGCTCGGTCGAGCAGTACTTC. As protein: CASSLDTGGSVEQYF.

This chain joins TRBV9 and TRBJ1-5; tentative D call: TRBD1 (6 bases). Trimming took 9 bases from V and 3 from J, leaving 19 bases between them. The germline CDR1 and CDR2 sequences are SGDLS and YYNGEE. The CDR3 spans 15 residues. CDR3 sequence (DNA): TGTGCCAAGGGGGGCGGAGCCTACGACAATCAGCCCCAGCATTTT. Translation: CAKGGGAYDNQPQHF. Filled out from reference TRBV9 and TRBJ1-5, the complete variable domain reads DSGVTQTPKHLITATGQRVTLRCSPRSGDLSVYWYQQSLDQGLQFLIQYYNGEERAKGNILERFSAQQFPDLHSELNLSSLELGDSALYFCAKGGGAYDNQPQHFGDGTRLSIL.

The rearrangement joins TRBV9 to TRBJ2-2, with D perhaps matching TRBD2 (6 bases). There are 18 residues in the CDR3. Germline V lookup: CDR1 SGDLS, CDR2 YYNGEE. The V end was cut by 0 bases, the J end by 0 bases, with 15 bases between. The CDR3 reads CASSVEIRTIANTGELFF. The CDR3 bases are TGTGCCAGCAGCGTAGAAATAAGGACTATCGCGAACACCGGGGAGCTGTTTTTT.

V is TRBV5-1 and J is TRBJ2-7; 7 bases are shared with TRBD1. Germline CDR1 and CDR2: SGHRS and YFSETQ. V lost 5 bases, J lost 3 bases, and 8 bases stayed unmatched. The CDR3 loop spans 14 amino acids. The CDR3 is CASSSTGTDYEQYF. CDR3 DNA: TGCGCCAGCAGTTCAACCGGGACAGACTACGAGCAGTACTTC.

This clone appeared once. The DNA for the CDR3 is TGCAGCGTTGATGGATCTGAAGCTTTCTTT. Translating it yields CSVDGSEAFF. V usage is TRBV29-1 and J usage is TRBJ1-1; no clear D gene. The CDR3 spans 10 residues. V was pared by 3 bases and J by 6 bases, with 5 bases between. Germline V gene sequence: CDR1 SQVTM, CDR2 ANQGSEA.

This clone occurred once. The chain is built from TRBV4-3 and TRBJ2-5; D possibly corresponds to TRBD2 (6 bases). This CDR3 is built from 14 residues. Germline CDR1 and CDR2: LGHNA and YSLEER. The germline V and J ends were trimmed by 5 bases and 1 base, with 11 bases remaining between them. CDR3 nucleotide sequence: TGCGCCAGCAGCTTTCGTAGCGGCCAAGAGACCCAGTACTTC. It encodes CASSFRSGQETQYF.

The CDR3 loop is CASAGGGSGANVLTF. The CDR3, as DNA: TGTGCCAGTGCGGGGGGCGGCTCTGGGGCCAACGTCCTGACTTTC. The chain joins TRBV19 to TRBJ2-6; 8 nucleotides agree with TRBD2. Germline lookup yields CDR1 LNHDA and CDR2 SQIVND (reference sequence). V lost 8 bases to trimming and J lost 0 bases; unmatched junction nucleotides: 3. There are 15 residues in the CDR3. The whole variable domain, filled in from reference TRBV19 and TRBJ2-6, reads DGGITQSPKYLFRKEGQNVTLSCEQNLNHDAMYWYRQDPGQGLRLIYYSQIVNDFQKGDIAEGYSVSREKKESFPLTVTSAQKNPTAFYLCASAGGGSGANVLTFGAGSRLTVL.

This clone was found once. J is TRBJ2-7 and V is TRBV10-3; 8 positions match TRBD2. Germline V gene lookup returns CDR1 ENHRY and CDR2 SYGVKD. The CDR3 loop spans 16 amino acids. The ends lost 3 bases at V and 7 bases at J; junction bases unmatched: 14. The CDR3 spells CAISDPSGLELQEQYF. As DNA, the CDR3 is TGTGCCATCAGTGACCCATCGGGACTAGAGCTTCAAGAGCAGTACTTC.

This chain joins TRBV4-2 and TRBJ2-5, with 10 bases that match TRBD2. V gave up 2 bases and J gave up 2 bases; unmatched junction bases: 2. The CDR3 contains 15 residues. Germline CDR1 and CDR2: LGHNA and YNFKEQ. The CDR3 loop is CASSQLLAGQETQYF. The CDR3 nucleotides read TGTGCCAGCAGCCAACTACTAGCGGGGCAAGAGACCCAGTACTTC.

This chain joins TRBV29-1 and TRBJ2-5; D might be TRBD2 (5 bases). Trimming removed 7 bases from V and 5 bases from J, with 14 bases in between. The CDR3 has 12 residues. Germline-derived CDR1 and CDR2 are SQVTM and ANQGSEA. The CDR3 here is CSADYIKETQYF. As DNA, the CDR3 is TGCAGCGCCGACTACATAAAGGAGACCCAGTACTTC.

The genes are TRBV11-3 and TRBJ2-1; 10 bases are a match to TRBD2. The CDR3 has 18 amino acids. CDR1 SGHNT and CDR2 YENEEA come from the germline V gene. V dropped 1 base and J dropped 2; count of bases not matched to a gene: 8. The CDR3 bases are TGTGCCAGCAGCTTAGCATCTAGCGGGAGCTTTACCTACAATGAGCAGTTCTTC. Its translation is CASSLASSGSFTYNEQFF.

The chain uses TRBV5-1 and TRBJ2-7; D unresolved. Trimming left V 4 bases short and J 2 bases short, with 13 bases between. The CDR3 runs to 14 residues. Germline loops: CDR1 SGHRS, CDR2 YFSETQ. CDR3 region: CASSPPSLTYEQYF. CDR3 nucleotides: TGCGCCAGCAGCCCGCCAAGCCTAACCTACGAGCAGTACTTC.

This sequence joins TRBV7-9 and TRBJ1-2; D not certain. Germline V CDR1 and CDR2: SEHNR, FQNEAQ (reference sequence). The CDR3 has 13 amino acids. V was trimmed by 1 base and J by 7 bases, leaving 10 bases between them. The DNA of the CDR3 is TGTGCCAGCAGCTTAGACCGATCGGCTGGCTACACCTTC. Residues: CASSLDRSAGYTF.

This clone came up once. V usage is TRBV19 and J usage is TRBJ2-7; tentatively, D is TRBD1 or TRBD2 (5 bases each). Germline values: CDR1 LNHDA, CDR2 SQIVND (reference sequence). Trimming pared 9 bases from V and 6 bases from J, leaving 27 bases between. The CDR3 length is 16 residues. The CDR3 reads CASQGPAHPYGGEQYF. CDR3 sequence (DNA): TGTGCCAGCCAGGGACCGGCACATCCTTATGGAGGCGAGCAGTACTTC.

V gene TRBV5-1 combines with J gene TRBJ2-5; no clear D gene. Germline V lookup: CDR1 SGHRS, CDR2 YFSETQ. CDR3 length: 13 residues. V was cut by 4 bases and J by 1 base, with 8 bases left in between. CDR3 region: CASSASVQETQYF. The CDR3 region has the DNA TGCGCCAGCAGCGCCTCGGTCCAAGAGACCCAGTACTTC.

The chain uses TRBV5-1 and TRBJ2-7; no clear D gene. This CDR3 region has 14 residues. CDR1 is SGHRS and CDR2 is YFSETQ in the germline V gene. The V and J ends lost 0 bases and 5 bases respectively, with 12 bases between them. The CDR3 DNA reads TGCGCCAGCAGCTTGGGTTCCCTCGTGAACGAGCAGTACTTC. This codes for CASSLGSLVNEQYF.

This chain connects TRBV30 to TRBJ1-5; the D gene is possibly TRBD1 (5 bases). V was cut by 2 bases and J by 4 bases, with 15 bases left in between. The CDR3 spans 15 residues. Germline values: CDR1 GTSNPN, CDR2 SVGIG (reference sequence). The CDR3 loop reads CAWSTIGGGNQPQHF. In DNA, the CDR3 is TGTGCCTGGAGTACTATTGGGGGAGGGAATCAGCCCCAGCATTTT.

The gene calls are TRBV18 and TRBJ1-4; D is uncertain. V was shortened by 3 bases and J by 8 bases, with 16 bases between the two germline ends. CDR3 length: 15 amino acids. Germline lookup yields CDR1 KGHSH and CDR2 LQKENI. CDR3: CASSPNEKGMEKLFF. The CDR3 region has the DNA TGTGCCAGCTCACCGAACGAGAAGGGAATGGAAAAACTGTTTTTT.

The rearrangement joins TRBV4-1 to TRBJ2-7; the D is unclear. The CDR3 runs to 12 residues. CDR1 and CDR2 from the germline V gene are MGHRA and YSYEKL. The V end lost 0 bases, the J end lost 7 bases, and 7 bases lay between the germline ends. CDR3 protein: CASSQDWVEQYF. DNA for the CDR3: TGCGCCAGCAGCCAAGATTGGGTGGAGCAGTACTTC.

The rearrangement links TRBV2 to TRBJ2-3; D remains ambiguous. The germline CDR1 and CDR2 sequences are SNHLY and FYNNEI. The CDR3 spans 13 residues. Between the trimmed V and J ends, which lost 6 bases and 6 bases, there was a span of 13 bases. The CDR3 loop reads CASSRESSDTQYF. CDR3 DNA sequence: TGTGCCAGCAGCCGAGAAAGCAGCGATACGCAGTATTTT.

The chain employs TRBV5-1 and TRBJ2-1; 8 nucleotides agree with TRBD2. V trimming: 4 bases; J trimming: 6 bases; junction bases outside the gene matches: 9. This CDR3 comprises 15 residues. Per germline, CDR1 SGHRS and CDR2 YFSETQ. The CDR3 loop is CASSPAGTSSNEQFF. The CDR3 DNA is TGCGCCAGCAGCCCGGCCGGGACTAGTAGCAATGAGCAGTTCTTC.

The CDR3 is CASRQGYGNTIYF. Written as DNA, the CDR3 is TGTGCCAGCAGACAGGGTTATGGAAACACCATATATTTT. The chain employs TRBV27 and TRBJ1-3; D perhaps matches TRBD1 (6 bases). V lost 6 bases and J 3 bases, leaving 9 bases between the germline ends. Germline loops: CDR1 MNHEY, CDR2 SMNVEV (reference sequence). The CDR3 runs 13 residues.

V gene TRBV27 combines with J gene TRBJ2-7, with D hard to call. CDR3 length: 13 amino acids. V was cut by 5 bases and J by 0 bases, with 8 bases left in between. Germline values: CDR1 MNHEY, CDR2 SMNVEV (reference sequence). The CDR3 sequence is CASSPRHSYEQYF. For the CDR3, the DNA is TGTGCCAGCAGTCCTCGACACTCCTACGAGCAGTACTTC.

The chain has TRBV14 and TRBJ2-7; TRBD1 or TRBD2 may be the D gene (5 bases each). The ends were cut back, 1 base at V and 4 bases at J, with 8 bases in the middle. Germline V lookup: CDR1 SGHDN, CDR2 FVKESK. The CDR3 consists of 13 residues. The CDR3 here is CASSQARGYEQYF. CDR3 nucleotides: TGTGCCAGCAGCCAAGCGAGGGGATACGAGCAGTACTTC.

The gene calls are TRBV10-3 and TRBJ2-3; D might be TRBD1 or TRBD2, each matching 5 bases. The CDR3 is made up of 14 amino acids. Per the germline V gene, CDR1 is ENHRY and CDR2 is SYGVKD. Trimming took 10 bases from V and 4 from J, leaving 18 bases between them. This CDR3 reads CATKGRVAADTQYF. The CDR3 DNA reads TGTGCCACCAAGGGGAGAGTGGCGGCAGATACGCAGTATTTT.

The chain joins TRBV28 to TRBJ1-2; D call uncertain. Between the trimmed V and J ends, which lost 6 bases and 3 bases, there was a span of 17 bases. The germline V gene has CDR1 MDHEN and CDR2 SYDVKM. This CDR3 is 15 amino acids long. The CDR3 DNA reads TGTGCCAGCAGCTCTACGCCGACTGTCGACTATGGCTACACCTTC. As protein: CASSSTPTVDYGYTF.

Remarks on this clone: Relative to the germline gene, one junction end is altered; a read error may explain this. V gene TRBV7-7 combines with J gene TRBJ2-5; 11 bases are a match to TRBD2. The germline CDR1 and CDR2 sequences are SSHAT and FNYEAQ (reference sequence). The CDR3 totals 21 residues. In DNA, the CDR3 is TGTGCTAGCAGCTTTAGACCTAGGACTAGCGGGCACCGCACCCATGGAGAGACCCAGTACTTC. It yields the protein CASSFRPRTSGHRTHGETQYF. Supplemented by reference TRBV7-7 and TRBJ2-5, the full variable domain reads GAGVSQSPRYKVTKRGQDVTLRCDPISSHATLYWYQQALGQGPEFLTYFNYEAQPDKSGLPSDRFSAERPEGSISTLTIQRTEQRDSAMYRCASSFRPRTSGHRTHGETQYFGPGTRLLVL.

The chain has TRBV28 and TRBJ1-3; no clear D. The CDR3 has 17 residues. V was pared by 4 bases and J by 0 bases, with 16 bases between. Germline CDR1 and CDR2: MDHEN and SYDVKM. In DNA form, the CDR3 reads TGTGCCAGCAGTTACAAGCCAGTGACCAGCTCTGGAAACACCATATATTTT. Protein: CASSYKPVTSSGNTIYF.

V usage is TRBV6-5 and J usage is TRBJ1-4, with 10 nucleotides matching TRBD1. Trimming at V came to 5 bases and at J to 11 bases, leaving 5 bases not matched to a gene. The CDR3 has 13 residues. Germline loops: CDR1 MNHEY, CDR2 SVGAGI. CDR3 DNA sequence: TGTGCCAGCAGTCCGCGACAGGGGGCGAAACTGTTTTTT. Encoded protein: CASSPRQGAKLFF.